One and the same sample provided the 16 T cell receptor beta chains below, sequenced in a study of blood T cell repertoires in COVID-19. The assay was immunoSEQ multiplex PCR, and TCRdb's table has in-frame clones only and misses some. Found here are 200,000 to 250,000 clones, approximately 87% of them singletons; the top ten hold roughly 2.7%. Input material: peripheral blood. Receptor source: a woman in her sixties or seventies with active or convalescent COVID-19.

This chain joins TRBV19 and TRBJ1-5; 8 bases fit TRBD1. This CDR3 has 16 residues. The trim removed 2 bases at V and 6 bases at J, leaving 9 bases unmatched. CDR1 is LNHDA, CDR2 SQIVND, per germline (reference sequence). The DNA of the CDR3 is TGTGCCAGTAGTATATACGAGACAGGGGTTCCTCAGCCCCAGCATTTT. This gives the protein CASSIYETGVPQPQHF.

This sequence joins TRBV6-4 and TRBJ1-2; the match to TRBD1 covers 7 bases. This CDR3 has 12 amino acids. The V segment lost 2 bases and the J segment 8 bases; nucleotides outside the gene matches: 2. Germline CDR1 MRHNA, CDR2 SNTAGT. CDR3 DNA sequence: TGTGCCAGCAGTGACAGGGGGCACGGCTACACCTTC. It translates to CASSDRGHGYTF.

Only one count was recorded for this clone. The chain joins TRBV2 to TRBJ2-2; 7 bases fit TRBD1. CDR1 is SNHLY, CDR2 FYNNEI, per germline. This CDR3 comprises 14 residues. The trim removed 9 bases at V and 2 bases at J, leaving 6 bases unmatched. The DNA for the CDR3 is TGTGCCAGTAAAGGGACAGCCAACACCGGGGAGCTGTTTTTT. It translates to CASKGTANTGELFF.

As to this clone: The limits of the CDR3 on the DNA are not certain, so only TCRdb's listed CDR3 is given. The CDR3 loop is CASSLQGTFAPDTQYF. The chain links TRBV5-5 to TRBJ2-3; the tabulated D call, TRBD1, remains unverified against the DNA. In germline, CDR1 is SGHKS, CDR2 YYEKEE (reference sequence). The CDR3 adds up to 16 amino acids, both ends counted.

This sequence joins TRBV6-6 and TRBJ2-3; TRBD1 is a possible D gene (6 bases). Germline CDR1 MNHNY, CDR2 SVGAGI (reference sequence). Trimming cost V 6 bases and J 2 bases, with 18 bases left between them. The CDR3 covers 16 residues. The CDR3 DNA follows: TGTGCCAGCAGACCCAACAGGGAACCCAACACAGATACGCAGTATTTT. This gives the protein CASRPNREPNTDTQYF.

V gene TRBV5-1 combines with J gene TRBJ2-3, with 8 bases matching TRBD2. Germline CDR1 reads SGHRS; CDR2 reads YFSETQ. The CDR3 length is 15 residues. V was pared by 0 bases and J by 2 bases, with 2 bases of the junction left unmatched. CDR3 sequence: CASSLVLADTDTQYF. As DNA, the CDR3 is TGCGCCAGCAGCTTGGTACTAGCGGACACAGATACGCAGTATTTT.

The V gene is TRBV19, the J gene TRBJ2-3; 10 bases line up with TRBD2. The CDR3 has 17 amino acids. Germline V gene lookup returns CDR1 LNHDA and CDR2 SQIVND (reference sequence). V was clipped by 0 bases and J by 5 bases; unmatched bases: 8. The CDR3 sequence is CASSIDASGGPRDTQYF. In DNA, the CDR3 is TGTGCCAGTAGTATAGATGCTAGCGGGGGACCCAGAGATACGCAGTATTTT.

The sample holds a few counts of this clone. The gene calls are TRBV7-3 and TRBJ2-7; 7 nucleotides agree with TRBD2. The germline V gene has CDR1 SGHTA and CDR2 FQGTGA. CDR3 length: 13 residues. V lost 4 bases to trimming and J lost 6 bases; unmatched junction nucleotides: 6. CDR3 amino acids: CASSSVSGGEQYF. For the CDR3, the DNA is TGTGCCAGCAGCTCCGTGTCGGGGGGCGAGCAGTACTTC.

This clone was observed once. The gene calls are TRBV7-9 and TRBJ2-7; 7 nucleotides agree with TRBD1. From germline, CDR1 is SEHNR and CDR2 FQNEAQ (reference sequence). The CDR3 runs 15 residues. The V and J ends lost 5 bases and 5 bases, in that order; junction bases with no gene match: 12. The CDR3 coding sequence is TGTGCCAGCAGCGTAACAGGGGCCGGGGTGAACGAGCAGTACTTC. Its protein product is CASSVTGAGVNEQYF.

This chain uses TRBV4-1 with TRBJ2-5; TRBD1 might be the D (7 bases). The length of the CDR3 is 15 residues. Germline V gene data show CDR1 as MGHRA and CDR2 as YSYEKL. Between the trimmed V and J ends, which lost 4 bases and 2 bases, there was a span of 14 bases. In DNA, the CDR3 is TGCGCCAGCAGCCGCGGGACAGTAAAGCAAGAGACCCAGTACTTC. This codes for CASSRGTVKQETQYF.

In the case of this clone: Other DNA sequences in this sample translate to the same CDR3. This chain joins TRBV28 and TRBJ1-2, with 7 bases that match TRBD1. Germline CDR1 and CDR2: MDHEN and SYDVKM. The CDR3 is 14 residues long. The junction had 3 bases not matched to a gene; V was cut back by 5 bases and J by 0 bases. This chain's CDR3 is CASSAGTANYGYTF. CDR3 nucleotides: TGTGCCAGCAGTGCCGGGACAGCTAACTATGGCTACACCTTC.

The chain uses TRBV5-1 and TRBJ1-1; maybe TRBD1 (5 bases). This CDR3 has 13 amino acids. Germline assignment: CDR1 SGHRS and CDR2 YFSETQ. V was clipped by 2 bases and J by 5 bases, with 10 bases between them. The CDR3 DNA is TGCGCCAGCAGCTTTACGGGGGGGACTGAAGCTTTCTTT. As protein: CASSFTGGTEAFF.

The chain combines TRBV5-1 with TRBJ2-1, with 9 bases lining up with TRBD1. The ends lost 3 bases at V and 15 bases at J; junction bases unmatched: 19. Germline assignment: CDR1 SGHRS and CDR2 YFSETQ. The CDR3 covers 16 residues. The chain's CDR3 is CASSSEPDRGYYPRFF. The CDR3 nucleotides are TGCGCCAGCAGCTCGGAACCGGACAGGGGCTACTATCCTCGGTTCTTC.

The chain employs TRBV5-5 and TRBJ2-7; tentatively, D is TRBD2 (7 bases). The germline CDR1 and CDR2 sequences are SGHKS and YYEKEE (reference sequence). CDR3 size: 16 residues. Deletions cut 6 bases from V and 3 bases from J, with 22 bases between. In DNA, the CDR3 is TGTGCCAGCAACCCCCGGGGAGGGGGAGAAAACTACGAGCAGTACTTC. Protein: CASNPRGGGENYEQYF.

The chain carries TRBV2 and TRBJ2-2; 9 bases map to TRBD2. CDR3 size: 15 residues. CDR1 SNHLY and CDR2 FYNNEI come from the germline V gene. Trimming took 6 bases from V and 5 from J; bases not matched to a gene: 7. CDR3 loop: CASRTLAGKTGELFF. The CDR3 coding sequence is TGTGCCAGCAGGACCCTAGCGGGGAAAACCGGGGAGCTGTTTTTT.

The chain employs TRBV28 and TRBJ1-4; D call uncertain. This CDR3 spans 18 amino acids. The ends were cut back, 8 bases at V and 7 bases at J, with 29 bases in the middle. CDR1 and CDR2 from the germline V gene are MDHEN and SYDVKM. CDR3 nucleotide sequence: TGTGCCAGCGGCGAGAGGGTGGTAAGGAGGTTGAGAAGTGAAAAACTGTTTTTT. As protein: CASGERVVRRLRSEKLFF.